This TCR beta chain was identified during a study of T cell responses to AZD1222 COVID-19 vaccine. Points from the study as a whole: Just six or seven AZD1222 recipients tested seropositive at baseline. The CD4 TCRs associated with vaccination extended across spike and predominated at 160-218 and 743-854. The sample set comprised mostly white British donors with more females, and clonal diversity was possibly underestimated.

To note about this clone: The antigen is not known.

This table comes from immunoSEQ multiplex PCR, and its TCRdb copy is limited to in-frame clones, with some not included. The sample lists under 80,000 clones, around 74% occurring once. Germline V gene sequence: CDR1 MDHEN, CDR2 SYDVKM. The CDR3 sequence is 12 residues long. V was shortened by 8 bases and J by 7 bases, with 14 bases between the two germline ends. The source was peripheral blood, collected on day 0 of MenACWY control vaccination. The chain links TRBV28 to TRBJ1-2; the D is unclear. The receptor was derived from an adult in good health. CDR3 protein: CASYSSSGGYTF. The CDR3, as DNA: TGTGCCAGCTATTCCTCCTCTGGTGGCTACACCTTC.